The 12 T cell receptor beta chains in this list originate from one sample, sequenced in a study of shared clonotypes between healthy human individuals. Naive-designated CD8 cells lacked CD45RO, were positively enriched for CCR7, and omitted terminally differentiated effector memory CD45RA+ cells. The repertoire was sequenced with immunoSEQ multiplex PCR; TCRdb's copy has only in-frame clones and lacks some. The table records some 2.1 million clones, over 85% of them present only once. The sample was naive CD8+ T cells sorted from blood. The receptors derive from a man aged 18 to 29 in good health.

The rearrangement uses TRBV2 and TRBJ1-6; 7 bases map to TRBD1. V gave up 5 bases and J gave up 6 bases; unmatched junction bases: 19. The CDR3 contains 19 residues. Germline lookup yields CDR1 SNHLY and CDR2 FYNNEI. CDR3 region: CASSQTSSVRDSLNSPLHF. As DNA, the CDR3 is TGTGCCAGCAGTCAAACCTCCTCTGTCCGGGACAGCCTTAATTCACCCCTCCACTTT.

This sequence joins TRBV9 and TRBJ2-5; TRBD2 matches at 8 bases. Germline V gene data show CDR1 as SGDLS and CDR2 as YYNGEE. The junction had 11 bases not matched to a gene; V was cut back by 3 bases and J by 1 base. This CDR3 comprises 17 residues. The CDR3 region has the DNA TGTGCCAGCAGCGCCTCCCCTGCGGGAGGCCCCCAAGAGACCCAGTACTTC. This translates into CASSASPAGGPQETQYF.

The chain recombines TRBV6-5 with TRBJ1-2, with D uncertain. Trimming pared 0 bases from V and 4 bases from J, leaving 9 bases between. The CDR3 has 14 residues. Germline CDR1 and CDR2: MNHEY and SVGAGI. CDR3 in amino acids: CASSYSPGLYGYTF. The CDR3, as DNA: TGTGCCAGCAGTTACTCCCCAGGACTCTATGGCTACACCTTC.

The gene calls are TRBV7-3 and TRBJ2-7, with D possibly matching TRBD2 (6 bases). Trimming cost V 2 bases and J 3 bases, with 14 bases left between them. The CDR3 consists of 15 residues. Germline-derived CDR1 and CDR2 are SGHTA and FQGTGA. The CDR3 loop reads CASSLAGGVGYEQYF. The CDR3, as DNA: TGTGCCAGCAGCTTAGCGGGCGGGGTAGGCTACGAGCAGTACTTC.

The chain is built from TRBV4-1 and TRBJ2-3; D is undetermined. The CDR3 consists of 13 residues. Trimming shortened V by 0 bases and J by 4 bases, and 5 bases separated the two germline ends. Germline values: CDR1 MGHRA, CDR2 YSYEKL. The CDR3 DNA sequence: TGCGCCAGCAGCCAAGATACTCCAGATACGCAGTATTTT. It translates to CASSQDTPDTQYF.

This clone was picked up one time. The chain uses TRBV6-6 and TRBJ2-7; 7 nucleotides match TRBD1. CDR1 and CDR2 (germline): MNHNY, SVGAGI (reference sequence). The length of the CDR3 is 15 residues. J was trimmed by 2 bases and V by 0 bases; bases with no gene match: 4. The CDR3, as DNA: TGTGCCAGCAGTTACTCGACAGGGACAGCCTACGAGCAGTACTTC. It yields the protein CASSYSTGTAYEQYF.

In this sample, this clone turned up once. The J gene is TRBJ2-1, the V gene TRBV4-3; TRBD2 matches 8 bases. This CDR3 comprises 17 residues. In germline, CDR1 is LGHNA, CDR2 YSLEER. J lost 4 bases, V lost 0 bases, and 8 bases had no gene match. The CDR3 nucleotides read TGCGCCAGCAGCCAAGATAGTCCGGGAGGGGAATACAATGAGCAGTTCTTC. Amino acid sequence: CASSQDSPGGEYNEQFF.

V and J are TRBV4-3 and TRBJ2-1; weak D call: TRBD2 (6 bases). V lost 4 bases to trimming and J lost 9 bases, with 16 bases between them. Looked up from germline, CDR1 is LGHNA and CDR2 is YSLEER. The CDR3 consists of 14 residues. In DNA, the CDR3 is TGCGCCAGCAGCCCAGTCCAGGAGGGTGCTGAGCAGTTCTTC. Amino acid sequence: CASSPVQEGAEQFF.

This sequence joins TRBV13 and TRBJ2-1; 7 bases are a match to TRBD2. Trimming removed 5 bases from V and 0 bases from J; junction bases left unmatched: 10. Germline lookup yields CDR1 PRHDT and CDR2 FYEKMQ (reference sequence). This CDR3 has 17 residues. This chain's CDR3 is CASSPELALSSYNEQFF. In nucleotides, the CDR3 is TGTGCCAGCAGCCCGGAACTAGCGCTGAGCTCCTACAATGAGCAGTTCTTC.

V gene TRBV11-2 combines with J gene TRBJ1-4, with no clear D. The V gene lost 1 base and the J gene lost 2 bases, with 8 bases spanning the gap. The CDR3 length is 15 residues. Germline V CDR1 and CDR2: SGHAT, FQNNGV. This chain's CDR3 is CASSLAGYTNEKLFF. The CDR3 DNA reads TGTGCCAGCAGCTTAGCGGGGTATACTAATGAAAAACTGTTTTTT.

J is TRBJ2-5 and V is TRBV5-6, with a possible D match to TRBD2 (5 bases). Germline-derived CDR1 and CDR2 are SGHDT and YYEEEE. The V end was cut by 0 bases, the J end by 5 bases, with 5 bases between. The CDR3 has 12 amino acids. The CDR3 loop reads CASSLVAETQYF. The DNA for the CDR3 is TGTGCCAGCAGCTTGGTAGCGGAGACCCAGTACTTC.

The chain joins TRBV29-1 to TRBJ2-5; 9 bases fit TRBD1. From germline, CDR1 is SQVTM and CDR2 ANQGSEA. This CDR3 spans 13 amino acids. The trim removed 6 bases at V and 5 bases at J, leaving 7 bases unmatched. The DNA for the CDR3 is TGCAGCGTGGAACAGGGGGCGGAGGAGACCCAGTACTTC. As protein: CSVEQGAEETQYF.